The entry that follows covers one T cell receptor (beta chain) sequence. Every subset's genomic DNA went evenly onto several immunoSEQ plates. Sorted-subset replicate PCR reactions contained 200 to 250 ng DNA, corresponding to approximately 30,000 T cell genomes. Assay: immunoSEQ multiplex PCR; the TCRdb copy retains only in-frame clones and omits some. Of about 700,000 clones in the sample, under 80% were seen once. Donors were Caucasian adults residing in Nashville, Tennessee, USA. The investigators split CD4+ cells into a CD45RA+ naive subset and a CD45RA-negative memory subset. The data were taken from a study of shared clonotypes between healthy human individuals. Germline assignment: CDR1 SGHTA and CDR2 FQGNSA. The CDR3 is 13 amino acids. Trimming removed 5 bases from V and 3 bases from J, with 10 bases in between.

This clonotype was sampled from a woman in her twenties or thirties in good health. Sequencing was performed on memory CD4+ T cells sorted from blood. Subset defined: CD45RA-negative fraction. The chain joins TRBV7-2 to TRBJ2-5; a possible D gene is TRBD1 (5 bases). DNA of the CDR3: TGTGCCAGCAGCATGTCGACAGAAGAGACCCAGTACTTC. This gives the protein CASSMSTEETQYF.